This TCR beta chain was retrieved from a study of cytomegalovirus exposure and HLA in healthy donors. The wider study: Early released data had tens of millions of unique TCRs, all coming from HLA-typed donors. Study observations and caveats: No immune exposure information besides CMV serostatus was available.

Primers: 60 Vbeta forward and 13 Jbeta reverse. The assay was immunoSEQ multiplex PCR, and TCRdb's table has in-frame clones only and misses some. The table has roughly 100,000 clones, 60% to 85% seen once. The ends lost 2 bases at V and 3 bases at J; junction bases unmatched: 5. Germline CDR1 and CDR2: WNHNN and SYGVQD (reference sequence). The CDR3 covers 16 residues. Healthy bone marrow donors made up the donors. This clone has more than one count but fewer than ten. Its antigen remains unknown. The receptor was isolated from a man between 35 and 55 years old in good health and CMV-seronegative. Material: PBMCs. The chain joins TRBV10-1 to TRBJ2-1, with TRBD2 identical over 9 bases. The CDR3 nucleotides read TGCGCCAGCAGTGAGAGGTCTAGCGGGGACTACAATGAGCAGTTCTTC. Amino acids: CASSERSSGDYNEQFF.